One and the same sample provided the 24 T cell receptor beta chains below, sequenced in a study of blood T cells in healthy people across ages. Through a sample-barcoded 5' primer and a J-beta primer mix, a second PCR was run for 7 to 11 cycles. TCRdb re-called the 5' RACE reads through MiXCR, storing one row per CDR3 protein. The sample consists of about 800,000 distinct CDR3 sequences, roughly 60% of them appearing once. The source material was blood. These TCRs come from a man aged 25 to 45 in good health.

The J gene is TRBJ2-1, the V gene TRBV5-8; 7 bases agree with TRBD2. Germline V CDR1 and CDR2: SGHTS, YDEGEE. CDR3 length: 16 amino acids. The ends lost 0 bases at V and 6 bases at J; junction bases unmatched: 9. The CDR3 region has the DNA TGTGCCAGCAGCTTGGTTAGGGCTAGCGGTCTCAATGAGCAGTTCTTC. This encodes CASSLVRASGLNEQFF.

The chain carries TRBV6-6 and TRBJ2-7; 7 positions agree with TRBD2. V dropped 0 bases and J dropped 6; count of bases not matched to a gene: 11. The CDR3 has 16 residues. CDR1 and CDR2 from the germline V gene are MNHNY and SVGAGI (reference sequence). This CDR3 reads CASSYSYQRGLTEQYF. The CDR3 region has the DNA TGTGCCAGCAGTTACTCGTATCAGCGGGGACTCACCGAGCAGTACTTC.

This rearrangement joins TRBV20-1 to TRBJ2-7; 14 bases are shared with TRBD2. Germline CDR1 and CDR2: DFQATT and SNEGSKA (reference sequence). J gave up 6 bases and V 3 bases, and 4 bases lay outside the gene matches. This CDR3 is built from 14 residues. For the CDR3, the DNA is TGCAGTGCTAGCCCGGGACTAGCGGGAGTCGAGCAGTACTTC. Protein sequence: CSASPGLAGVEQYF.

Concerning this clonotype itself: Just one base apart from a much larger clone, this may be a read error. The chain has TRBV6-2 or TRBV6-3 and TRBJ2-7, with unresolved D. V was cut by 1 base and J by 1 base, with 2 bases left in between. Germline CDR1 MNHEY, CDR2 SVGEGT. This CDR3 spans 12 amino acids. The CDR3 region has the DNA TGTGCCAGCAGTTACTTTTCCTACGAGCAGTACTTC. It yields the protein CASSYFSYEQYF.

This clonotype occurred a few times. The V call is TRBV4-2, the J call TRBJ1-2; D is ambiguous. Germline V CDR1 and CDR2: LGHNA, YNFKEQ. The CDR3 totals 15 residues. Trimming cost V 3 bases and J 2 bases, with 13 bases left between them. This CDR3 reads CASSQGAQGNYGYTF. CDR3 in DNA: TGTGCCAGCAGCCAGGGCGCCCAAGGGAACTATGGCTACACCTTC.

The CDR3 protein is CSTYLVGQGASNEQFF. CDR3 nucleotide sequence: TGCAGTACTTATTTGGTGGGACAGGGGGCGTCCAATGAGCAGTTCTTC. The chain carries TRBV20-1 and TRBJ2-1; TRBD1 agrees at 12 bases. The CDR3 runs 16 residues. Germline V gene lookup returns CDR1 DFQATT and CDR2 SNEGSKA (reference sequence). Unmatched junction bases numbered 14, after V lost 8 bases and J lost 6 bases.

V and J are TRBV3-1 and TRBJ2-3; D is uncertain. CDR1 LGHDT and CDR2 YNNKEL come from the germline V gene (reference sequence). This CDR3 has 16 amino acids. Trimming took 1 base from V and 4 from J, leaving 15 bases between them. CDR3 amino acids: CASSQVVRGPADTQYF. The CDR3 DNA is TGTGCCAGCAGCCAAGTCGTCCGAGGACCCGCAGATACGCAGTATTTT.

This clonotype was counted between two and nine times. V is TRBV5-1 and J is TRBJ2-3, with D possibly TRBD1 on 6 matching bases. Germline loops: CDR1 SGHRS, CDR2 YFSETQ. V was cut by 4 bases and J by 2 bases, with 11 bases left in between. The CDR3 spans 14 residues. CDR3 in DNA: TGCGCCAGCAGCACAACAGGGCACACAGATACGCAGTATTTT. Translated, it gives CASSTTGHTDTQYF.

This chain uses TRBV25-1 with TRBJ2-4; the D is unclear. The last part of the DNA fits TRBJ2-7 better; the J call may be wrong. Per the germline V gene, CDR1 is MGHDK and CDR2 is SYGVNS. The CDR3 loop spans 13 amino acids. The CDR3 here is CASSEFIAYEQYF. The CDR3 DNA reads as TGTGCCAGCAGTGAATTCATCGCCTACGAGCAGTACTTC.

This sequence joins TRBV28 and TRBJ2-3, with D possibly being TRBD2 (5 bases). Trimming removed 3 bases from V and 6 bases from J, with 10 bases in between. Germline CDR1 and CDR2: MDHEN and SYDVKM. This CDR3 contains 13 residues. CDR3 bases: TGTGCCAGCAGTTTCTTGCGGGCGGATACGCAGTATTTT. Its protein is CASSFLRADTQYF.

In DNA, the CDR3 is TGTGCCACCGGGAAAGAGAATTCACCCCTCCACTTT. Translating gives CATGKENSPLHF. The chain joins TRBV10-3 to TRBJ1-6; D gene unclear. Germline V gene data show CDR1 as ENHRY and CDR2 as SYGVKD. Between the trimmed V and J ends, which lost 10 bases and 7 bases, there was a span of 11 bases. The CDR3 runs to 12 residues.

CDR3 in DNA: TGTGCCAGCCAATGGGGGGCAGCTTCGAGCGAGCAGTACTTC. Translating it yields CASQWGAASSEQYF. The genes are TRBV6-1 and TRBJ2-7; D tentatively fits TRBD1 or TRBD2 (6 bases each). The V end was cut by 8 bases, the J end by 6 bases, with 20 bases between. Germline V CDR1 and CDR2: MNHNS, SASEGT. CDR3 length: 14 amino acids.

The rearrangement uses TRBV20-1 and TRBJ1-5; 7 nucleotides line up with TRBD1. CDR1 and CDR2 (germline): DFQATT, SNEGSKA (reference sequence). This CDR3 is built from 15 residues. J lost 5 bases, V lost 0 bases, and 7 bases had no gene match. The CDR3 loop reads CSARDPLDRDQPQHF. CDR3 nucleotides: TGCAGTGCTAGAGATCCCTTAGACAGGGATCAGCCCCAGCATTTT.

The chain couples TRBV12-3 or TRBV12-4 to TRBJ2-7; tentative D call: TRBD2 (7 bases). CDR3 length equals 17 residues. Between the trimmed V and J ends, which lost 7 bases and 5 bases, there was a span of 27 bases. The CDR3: CASNHGGASSPFNEQYF. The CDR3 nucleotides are TGTGCCAGCAATCATGGGGGGGCTAGCTCCCCGTTCAACGAGCAGTACTTC.

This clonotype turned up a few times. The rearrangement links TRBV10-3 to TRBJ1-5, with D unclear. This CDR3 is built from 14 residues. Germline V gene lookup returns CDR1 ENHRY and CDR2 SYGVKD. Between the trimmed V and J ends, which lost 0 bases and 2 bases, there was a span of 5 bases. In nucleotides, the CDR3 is TGTGCCATCAGTGAGTCGAGGGGCAATCAGCCCCAGCATTTT. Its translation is CAISESRGNQPQHF.

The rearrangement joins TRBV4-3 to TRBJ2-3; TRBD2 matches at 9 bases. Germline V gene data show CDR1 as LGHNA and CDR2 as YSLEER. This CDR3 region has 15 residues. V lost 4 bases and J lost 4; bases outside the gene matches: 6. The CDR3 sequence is CASSPAGGRADTQYF. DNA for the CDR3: TGCGCCAGCAGCCCTGCGGGAGGGCGGGCAGATACGCAGTATTTT.

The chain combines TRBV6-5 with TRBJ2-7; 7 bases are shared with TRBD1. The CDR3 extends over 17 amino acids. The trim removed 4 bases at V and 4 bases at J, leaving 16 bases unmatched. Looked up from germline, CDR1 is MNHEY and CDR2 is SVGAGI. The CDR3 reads CASSSVRQGGNYYEQYF. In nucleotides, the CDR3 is TGTGCCAGCAGTTCCGTCCGACAGGGCGGTAACTATTACGAGCAGTACTTC.

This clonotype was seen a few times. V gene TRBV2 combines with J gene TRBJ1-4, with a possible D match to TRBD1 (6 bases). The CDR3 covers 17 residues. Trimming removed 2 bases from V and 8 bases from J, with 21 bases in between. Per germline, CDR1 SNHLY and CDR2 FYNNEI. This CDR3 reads CASSEPAVGAWREKLFF. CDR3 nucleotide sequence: TGTGCCAGCAGTGAACCTGCGGTGGGGGCGTGGAGGGAAAAACTGTTTTTT.

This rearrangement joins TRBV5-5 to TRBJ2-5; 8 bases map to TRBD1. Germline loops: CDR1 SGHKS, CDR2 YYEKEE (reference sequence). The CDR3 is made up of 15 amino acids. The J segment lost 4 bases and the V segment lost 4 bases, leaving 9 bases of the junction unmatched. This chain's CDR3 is CASSAGTGSSETQYF. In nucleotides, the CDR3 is TGTGCCAGCAGCGCGGGGACAGGCTCATCAGAGACCCAGTACTTC.

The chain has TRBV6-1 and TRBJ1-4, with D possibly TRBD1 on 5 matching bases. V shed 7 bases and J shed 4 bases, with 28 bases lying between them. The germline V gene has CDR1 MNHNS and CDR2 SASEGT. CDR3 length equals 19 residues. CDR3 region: CASTLGGVLGASYNEKLFF. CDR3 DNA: TGTGCCAGCACCCTGGGGGGAGTGTTAGGCGCCAGCTATAATGAAAAACTGTTTTTT.

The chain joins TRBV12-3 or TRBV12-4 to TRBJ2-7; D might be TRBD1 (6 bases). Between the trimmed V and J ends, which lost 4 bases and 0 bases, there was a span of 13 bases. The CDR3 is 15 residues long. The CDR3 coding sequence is TGTGCCAGCAGTTCCCCGGACAGATCCTCCTACGAGCAGTACTTC. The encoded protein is CASSSPDRSSYEQYF.

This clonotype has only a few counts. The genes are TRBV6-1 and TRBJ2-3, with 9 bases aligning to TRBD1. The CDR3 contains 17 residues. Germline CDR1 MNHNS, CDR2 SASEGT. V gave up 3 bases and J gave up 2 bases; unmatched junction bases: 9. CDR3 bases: TGTGCCAGCAGTGACACAGGGGGCCCTACATTCACAGATACGCAGTATTTT. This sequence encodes CASSDTGGPTFTDTQYF.

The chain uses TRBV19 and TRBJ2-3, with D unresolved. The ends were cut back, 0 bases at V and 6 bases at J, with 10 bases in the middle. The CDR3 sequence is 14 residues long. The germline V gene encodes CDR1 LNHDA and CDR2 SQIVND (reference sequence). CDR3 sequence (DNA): TGTGCCAGTAGTATAGAACTTAGGACGGATACGCAGTATTTT. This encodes CASSIELRTDTQYF.

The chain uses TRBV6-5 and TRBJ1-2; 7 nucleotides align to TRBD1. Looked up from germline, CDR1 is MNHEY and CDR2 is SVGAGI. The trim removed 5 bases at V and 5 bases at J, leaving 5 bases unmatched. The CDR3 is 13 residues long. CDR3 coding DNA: TGTGCCAGCAGTCCGTTACAGGGGTATGGCTACACCTTC. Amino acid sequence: CASSPLQGYGYTF.